The rows below give T cell receptor beta chains drawn from one sample of a study of blood T cell repertoires in COVID-19. Assay used: immunoSEQ multiplex PCR; TCRdb lists only in-frame clones, some missing. The sample yields some 70,000 clones, about 85% seen once. What was sequenced was peripheral blood. The source is a man older than 75 with acute or convalescent COVID-19. The CDR3 runs from the conserved cysteine through the conserved F or W. The D gene is left open where the match is weak. Only part of the rows carry a size: once, few, many, or a class if the clone is expanded.

>TRBJ1-1|NA|TRBV19|NA
CASSIGTVRTEAFF
TGTGCCAGTAGTATAGGGACAGTGCGCACTGAAGCTTTCTTT
>TRBJ1-2|few|TRBV29-1|TRBD1
CSVGQSWDYGYTF
TGCAGCGTGGGACAGTCTTGGGACTATGGCTACACCTTC
>TRBJ2-1|NA|TRBV9|NA
CASSARRGRVVNEQFF
TGTGCCAGCAGCGCCAGGAGGGGCAGGGTAGTTAATGAGCAGTTCTTC
>TRBJ1-6|NA|TRBV3-1/TRBV3-2|NA
CASSQFGGGGNSPLHF
TGTGCCAGCAGCCAGTTCGGGGGTGGTGGGAATTCACCCCTCCACTTT
>TRBJ1-4|NA|TRBV20-1|NA
CSASDMGGANEKLFF
TGCAGTGCTAGTGACATGGGGGGGGCTAATGAAAAACTGTTTTTT
>TRBJ1-3|NA|TRBV5-1|TRBD1
CASSLGSGGSGNTIYF
TGCGCCAGCAGCTTGGGATCAGGGGGCTCTGGAAACACCATATATTTT
>TRBJ1-1|few|TRBV27|NA
CASSYLPTQRNTEAFF
TGTGCCAGCAGTTACTTACCTACCCAAAGGAACACTGAAGCTTTCTTT
>TRBJ1-5|NA|TRBV7-2|TRBD1
CASSPDRGHSNQPQHF
TGTGCCAGCAGCCCAGACAGGGGTCATAGCAATCAGCCCCAGCATTTT
>TRBJ1-2|NA|TRBV13|TRBD1
CASSPGQGYGYTF
TGTGCCAGCAGCCCGGGACAGGGCTATGGCTACACCTTC
>TRBJ2-1|NA|TRBV5-1|NA
CASRNSGNGYNEQFF
TGCGCCAGCAGGAATTCGGGTAACGGCTACAATGAGCAGTTCTTC
>TRBJ2-7|once|TRBV24-1|TRBD2
CATSLAGTYEQYF
TGTGCCACCAGTCTAGCGGGAACTTACGAGCAGTACTTC
>TRBJ2-7|NA|TRBV25-1|TRBD1
CASSEIGQGILEQYF
TGTGCCAGCAGTGAAATTGGACAGGGGATCCTCGAGCAGTACTTC
>TRBJ2-4|NA|TRBV6-1|NA
CASSEPDRSIQYF
TGTGCCAGCAGTGAGCCGGACAGAAGCATTCAGTACTTC
>TRBJ2-4|NA|TRBV19|TRBD2
CASSIWTSGRLGAKNIQYF
TGTGCCAGTAGTATATGGACTAGCGGGAGGCTCGGAGCCAAAAACATTCAGTACTTC
>TRBJ1-1|NA|TRBV6-5|TRBD1
CASSTQTGGRAFF
TGTGCCAGCAGTACCCAGACAGGGGGCCGGGCTTTCTTT